This TCR beta chain was sequenced in a study of CD8+ T cells in alopecia areata (dated by TCRdb to the late 2010s). Study-wide context: Skin from C3H/HeJ donors with spontaneous alopecia (about 6-13 months old) was grafted onto female C3H/HeJ recipients that were roughly 7-11 weeks old. To study T cell clonal expansion in alopecia areata, the researchers applied high-throughput TCRbeta sequencing to both the C3H/HeJ mouse model and human patients. Scalp tissue and sorted CD4+ and CD8+ peripheral blood T cells from patchy and totalis/universalis alopecia areata patients and from healthy controls were covered by human TCRbeta sequencing. Scalp clonality was compared across normal scalp (n=4), patchy alopecia areata scalp (n=8), and alopecia totalis/universalis scalp (n=8). RNA was obtained with the PAXgene miRNA kit for fixed scalp, the miRNeasy kit for PBMCs, and the RNeasy kit for mouse skin. TCRbeta CDR3 regions were amplified by immunoSEQ multiplex PCR using 35 Vbeta forward and 13 Jbeta reverse primers.

This clone turned up a few times. The antigen this receptor binds is unknown. As a mouse receptor, it takes its gene names and germline sequences from the mouse. The sequence runs out 4 residues before the end of the CDR3; the remainder is reconstructed from the germline J gene. Results and caveats for the whole study, not just this receptor: Unlike mouse skin, where gammadelta T cells dominate, normal human skin contains resident alphabeta T cells that get sequenced too, which complicates analysis of the scalp TCR repertoire. Lesional scalp, especially in alopecia totalis/universalis, showed higher clonality and more expanded CD8+ clones than normal scalp, suggesting antigenic drive. TCR sequences shared between patients were less clear than in mice, possibly partly because of HLA diversity in the patient population.

Pooled mouse cutaneous lymph node cells were stained for CD4, CD8alpha, NKG2D, NKG2ACE and other markers, then sorted on a BD Influx. The method behind the library was the immunoSEQ multiplex PCR assay. To provide template for TCR sequencing, every sample had RNA extracted and reverse transcribed into cDNA. First-strand cDNA was synthesized with SuperScript III using a 2:1 mix of oligo-dT and random hexamers. A synthetic immune receptor repertoire was used to measure amplification bias, and any remaining bias was corrected computationally. Libraries were sequenced on Illumina HiSeq with 60 bp reads covering the CDR3, read from J toward V. On the authors' methods: Raw reads were preprocessed for error removal, and CDR3 was defined according to IMGT conventions as running from the conserved cysteine to phenylalanine. Clonality was computed by normalizing Shannon entropy by log2 of the number of productive unique TCRs and subtracting the result from 1. Scalp TCRbeta sequences were cross-referenced with sorted blood CD4 and CD8 repertoires so that the CD4 or CD8 identity of scalp clones could be inferred. The source is immuneACCESS, and TCRdb retained only in-frame sequences with V and J called. Part of the clones is not carried over; for the studies checked, unresolved V genes explain less than half of this, and the remainder is unexplained. Clone size and the V and J calls come from that table; the DNA yielded D and trimming. The sample records about 300,000 clones, none occurring a single time. The ten biggest clones cover about 1.1% of the sample.

From a lookup of the germline V gene, CDR1 and CDR2 are MNHDT and YYDKIL. V is cut back by 1 base and J by 3 bases, with 2 bases in the junction unmatched. Spanning cysteine to phenylalanine, the CDR3 consists of 14 amino acids. The DNA shown is the part of the CDR3 that was read: 30 bases, in frame from base 1. The rearranged chain carries TRBV17 and TRBJ2-7; TRBD2 lines up with 8 middle nucleotides. The sequenced material came from CD4+ T cells sorted from a lymph node. This receptor was identified in a C3H/HeJ mouse with alopecia areata. For this strain, the MHC haplotype is H2-k. The CDR3 loop reads CASSRALGGYEQYF. CDR3 DNA, as far as it was read: TGTGCTAGCAGTAGAGCTCTGGGGGGCTAT.